The 27 T cell receptor beta chains presented below share a single source sample, sequenced in a study of cytomegalovirus exposure and HLA in healthy donors. With 60 Vbeta and 13 Jbeta primers, the PCR was carried out. The data were produced by immunoSEQ multiplex PCR, yet TCRdb's version contains in-frame clones alone and is incomplete. The profile shows some 140,000 clones, 80% of them singletons. Material: PBMCs. Receptors originate from a young man in good health.

The chain links TRBV2 to TRBJ2-5; D uncertain. The end of the DNA is better explained by TRBJ2-7, so the J call may be wrong. CDR1 is SNHLY and CDR2 is FYNNEI in the germline V gene. The CDR3 runs 10 residues. The DNA of the CDR3 is TGTGCCAGCAGTGGGTACGAGCAGTACTTC. Translating gives CASSGYEQYF.

V gene TRBV7-9 combines with J gene TRBJ2-7; 11 bases are a match to TRBD2. With 5 bases clipped from V and 3 bases from J, the junction kept 9 bases outside the gene matches. CDR1 is SEHNR, CDR2 FQNEAQ, per germline (reference sequence). This CDR3 has 16 residues. Here the CDR3 reads CASSPGTSGDIYEQYF. Written as DNA, the CDR3 is TGTGCCAGCAGCCCAGGGACTAGCGGAGACATCTACGAGCAGTACTTC.

This chain connects TRBV19 to TRBJ1-1; D unclear. The CDR3 spans 11 residues. The V gene's germline CDR1 is LNHDA and CDR2 SQIVND (reference sequence). Trimming removed 9 bases at V and 2 bases at J, with 7 bases between. The CDR3 sequence is CASNYNTEAFF. In DNA form, the CDR3 reads TGTGCCAGCAACTATAACACTGAAGCTTTCTTT. Full variable domain (rest looked up from reference TRBV19 and TRBJ1-1): DGGITQSPKYLFRKEGQNVTLSCEQNLNHDAMYWYRQDPGQGLRLIYYSQIVNDFQKGDIAEGYSVSREKKESFPLTVTSAQKNPTAFYLCASNYNTEAFFGQGTRLTVV.

The chain is built from TRBV6-6 and TRBJ1-4; 7 nucleotides match TRBD1. CDR3 length equals 15 residues. Germline CDR1 reads MNHNY; CDR2 reads SVGAGI (reference sequence). With V trimmed by 6 bases and J by 6 bases, 10 bases remained unmatched. CDR3 sequence: CASRRGQDGYEKLFF. As DNA, the CDR3 is TGTGCCAGCAGGCGCGGACAGGATGGGTATGAAAAACTGTTTTTT.

In nucleotides, the CDR3 is TGTGCCAGCAGTACACAGGGGGCGAACACCGGGGAGCTGTTTTTT. It yields the protein CASSTQGANTGELFF. The chain recombines TRBV6-1 with TRBJ2-2; 8 bases are a match to TRBD1. Germline lookup yields CDR1 MNHNS and CDR2 SASEGT. V dropped 5 bases and J dropped 0; count of bases not matched to a gene: 2. The CDR3 runs to 15 residues.

The J gene is TRBJ2-7, the V gene TRBV7-9, with D unresolved. V lost 1 base and J lost 2, with 12 bases in between. The CDR3 length is 15 residues. Germline values: CDR1 SEHNR, CDR2 FQNEAQ (reference sequence). CDR3 residues: CASSLVGQGTYEQYF. CDR3 bases: TGTGCCAGCAGCTTAGTGGGCCAAGGAACCTACGAGCAGTACTTC.

With regard to this clone: At one boundary the junction diverges from the germline segment, which might be a read error. This sequence joins TRBV7-9 and TRBJ1-3; no clear D. The CDR3 is 15 residues long. Germline V CDR1 and CDR2: SEHNR, FQNEAQ (reference sequence). DNA of the CDR3: TGTTCCAGCAGCTTATACAGCAACTCTGGAAACACCATATATTTT. Translation gives CSSSLYSNSGNTIYF.

In its sample, this clone was seen a few times. V gene TRBV7-2 combines with J gene TRBJ2-7, with 8 bases lining up with TRBD2. This CDR3 has 15 residues. CDR1 and CDR2 (germline): SGHTA, FQGNSA. Unmatched junction bases numbered 5, after V lost 3 bases and J lost 1 base. CDR3 residues: CASSFLLAASYEQYF. As DNA, the CDR3 is TGTGCCAGCAGCTTCCTACTAGCGGCTTCCTACGAGCAGTACTTC.

The chain recombines TRBV11-3 with TRBJ2-1; TRBD2 aligns across 8 bases. The V and J ends lost 7 bases and 5 bases, in that order; junction bases with no gene match: 10. The CDR3 spans 15 residues. Germline assignment: CDR1 SGHNT and CDR2 YENEEA. The CDR3, as DNA: TGTGCCAGCACTCCAGAACTAGCGGATAACAATGAGCAGTTCTTC. As protein: CASTPELADNNEQFF.

The chain uses TRBV11-3 and TRBJ2-1; D gene unclear. Germline V CDR1 and CDR2: SGHNT, YENEEA. V shed 5 bases and J shed 5 bases, with 4 bases lying between them. This CDR3 contains 11 residues. The DNA for the CDR3 is TGTGCCAGCAGCGAGAACAATGAGCAGTTCTTC. This gives the protein CASSENNEQFF.

This clone was counted a few times. V is TRBV10-3 and J is TRBJ2-1; possible D gene TRBD2, 6 bases. The CDR3 runs 15 residues. V was clipped by 5 bases and J by 4 bases, with 15 bases between them. Germline CDR1 and CDR2: ENHRY and SYGVKD. CDR3 in DNA: TGTGCCATCAGTTCGGTCATAGGGACTTACAATGAGCAGTTCTTC. This gives the protein CAISSVIGTYNEQFF.

The chain combines TRBV18 with TRBJ2-5, with D tentatively TRBD1 (5 bases). Trimming stripped 2 bases from V and 5 bases from J, with 15 bases between. Germline CDR1 KGHSH, CDR2 LQKENI. The CDR3 consists of 15 residues. CDR3 bases: TGTGCCAGCTCACCATTGAGGACAAGGCAGGAGACCCAGTACTTC. Its translation: CASSPLRTRQETQYF.

CDR3 sequence (DNA): TGTGCCAGCAGCTCGGGGGATTCTAATGAAAAACTGTTTTTT. It translates to CASSSGDSNEKLFF. The chain is built from TRBV6-5 and TRBJ1-4; tentatively, D is TRBD1 (5 bases). CDR1 is MNHEY and CDR2 is SVGAGI in the germline V gene. Trimming removed 6 bases from V and 3 bases from J, with 11 bases in between. The CDR3 is made up of 14 amino acids.

The chain links TRBV14 to TRBJ2-7, with a tentative D call TRBD1 (6 bases). V was clipped by 4 bases and J by 3 bases, with 16 bases between them. The CDR3 loop spans 15 amino acids. Germline CDR1 reads SGHDN; CDR2 reads FVKESK. The CDR3 here is CASSPGRGTRYEQYF. DNA of the CDR3: TGTGCCAGCAGCCCTGGGCGTGGGACACGCTACGAGCAGTACTTC.

This chain uses TRBV27 with TRBJ2-5; D perhaps matches TRBD2 (5 bases). From germline, CDR1 is MNHEY and CDR2 SMNVEV (reference sequence). The CDR3 extends over 16 amino acids. Trimming cost V 5 bases and J 0 bases, with 16 bases left between them. The CDR3 bases are TGTGCCAGCAGTGAACTTGGGAGAGGGCACCAAGAGACCCAGTACTTC. It encodes CASSELGRGHQETQYF.

This sequence joins TRBV5-4 and TRBJ2-1; TRBD2 matches 7 bases. The CDR3 extends over 16 amino acids. Germline CDR1 reads SGHNT; CDR2 reads YYREEE (reference sequence). Losses at the gene ends were 10 bases for V and 0 bases for J; bases not matched to a gene: 13. As DNA, the CDR3 is TGTGCCTCATCTATCGGGAGGCGGAGCTCCTACAATGAGCAGTTCTTC. Its protein product is CASSIGRRSSYNEQFF.

J is TRBJ1-5 and V is TRBV19; 9 nucleotides align to TRBD1. V was clipped by 7 bases and J by 4 bases; unmatched bases: 5. The CDR3 runs to 14 residues. Germline assignment: CDR1 LNHDA and CDR2 SQIVND (reference sequence). The CDR3: CASTKGQGNQPQHF. Written as DNA, the CDR3 is TGTGCCAGTACGAAGGGACAGGGTAATCAGCCCCAGCATTTT.

The chain carries TRBV5-1 and TRBJ2-7; TRBD2 matches at 14 bases. The germline gives CDR1 SGHRS, CDR2 YFSETQ. With 2 bases clipped from V and 2 bases from J, the junction kept 9 bases outside the gene matches. This CDR3 region has 18 residues. CDR3 loop: CASSFSTSGRVRTYEQYF. Written as DNA, the CDR3 is TGCGCCAGCAGCTTTTCGACTAGCGGGAGGGTCCGGACCTACGAGCAGTACTTC.

This rearrangement joins TRBV19 to TRBJ2-3; 9 positions match TRBD2. The V gene's germline CDR1 is LNHDA and CDR2 SQIVND (reference sequence). Trimming removed 4 bases from V and 3 bases from J; junction bases left unmatched: 5. The CDR3 runs to 15 residues. As DNA, the CDR3 is TGTGCCAGTAGTAAGGTAGCGGGAGTTACAGATACGCAGTATTTT. This translates into CASSKVAGVTDTQYF.

V and J are TRBV6-6 and TRBJ2-3, with 8 positions matching TRBD1. Unmatched junction bases numbered 9, after V lost 6 bases and J lost 4 bases. From germline, CDR1 is MNHNY and CDR2 SVGAGI (reference sequence). The CDR3 covers 15 residues. The CDR3 DNA reads as TGTGCCAGCAGCCGAATGGACAGGGTGGCAGATACGCAGTATTTT. Translating gives CASSRMDRVADTQYF.

This clone was detected a few times. The chain has TRBV7-9 and TRBJ1-4, with TRBD1 matching 9 bases. The CDR3 is 14 amino acids. Germline loops: CDR1 SEHNR, CDR2 FQNEAQ (reference sequence). J was trimmed by 8 bases and V by 1 base; bases with no gene match: 2. CDR3 amino acids: CASSLGQGGEKLFF. The DNA of the CDR3 is TGTGCCAGCAGCTTAGGACAGGGGGGGGAAAAACTGTTTTTT. The variable domain in full, with the rest retrieved from reference TRBV7-9 and TRBJ1-4, is DTGVSQNPRHKITKRGQNVTFRCDPISEHNRLYWYRQTLGQGPEFLTYFQNEAQLEKSRLLSDRFSAERPKGSFSTLEIQRTEQGDSAMYLCASSLGQGGEKLFFGSGTQLSVL.

This sequence joins TRBV27 and TRBJ2-5, with 7 bases identical to TRBD1. Germline lookup yields CDR1 MNHEY and CDR2 SMNVEV (reference sequence). This CDR3 contains 15 residues. J lost 4 bases, V lost 8 bases, and 13 bases had no gene match. For the CDR3, the DNA is TGTGCCAGCGCCTCCCTGGGACAGCCAGGAGAGACCCAGTACTTC. It codes for CASASLGQPGETQYF.

The chain joins TRBV7-3 to TRBJ2-3; D call uncertain. With 4 bases removed from V and 6 bases from J, the gap between germline ends came to 14 bases. The CDR3 loop spans 14 amino acids. CDR1 and CDR2 (germline): SGHTA, FQGTGA. The CDR3 DNA is TGTGCCAGCAGCTCCAATAACCTCCGGGATACGCAGTATTTT. It codes for CASSSNNLRDTQYF.

In this sample, this clone turned up once. The sample carries other DNA sequences with the same CDR3. The CDR3 nucleotides read TGTGCCAGCAGTCGGGGCTACGAGCAGTACTTC. It translates to CASSRGYEQYF. The chain combines TRBV28 with TRBJ2-7; D is perhaps TRBD2 (5 bases). V was pared by 5 bases and J by 3 bases, with 5 bases between. Germline assignment: CDR1 MDHEN and CDR2 SYDVKM. The CDR3 is 11 amino acids.

The chain carries TRBV7-2 and TRBJ1-6; no clear D gene. Trimming removed 5 bases from V and 9 bases from J, with 14 bases in between. This CDR3 contains 14 residues. The germline CDR1 and CDR2 sequences are SGHTA and FQGNSA. The CDR3 is CASSPRTEGSPLHF. The CDR3 nucleotides are TGTGCCAGCAGCCCCCGGACCGAGGGTTCACCCCTCCACTTT.

This clone was seen once. The rearrangement links TRBV4-1 to TRBJ2-1, with TRBD1 matching over 10 bases. The V gene's germline CDR1 is MGHRA and CDR2 YSYEKL. V lost 6 bases, J lost 5 bases, and 1 base stayed unmatched. The CDR3 is 13 amino acids. The CDR3 DNA sequence: TGCGCCAGCAGAGGACAGGGGGACAATGAGCAGTTCTTC. Translation gives CASRGQGDNEQFF.

The genes are TRBV4-2 and TRBJ2-1; maybe TRBD2 (5 bases). Germline values: CDR1 LGHNA, CDR2 YNFKEQ. Trimming removed 4 bases from V and 1 base from J, with 14 bases in between. CDR3 length: 16 residues. The CDR3 DNA is TGTGCCAGCAGCCCGTCCCTAGCTGAATCCTACAATGAGCAGTTCTTC. It encodes CASSPSLAESYNEQFF.